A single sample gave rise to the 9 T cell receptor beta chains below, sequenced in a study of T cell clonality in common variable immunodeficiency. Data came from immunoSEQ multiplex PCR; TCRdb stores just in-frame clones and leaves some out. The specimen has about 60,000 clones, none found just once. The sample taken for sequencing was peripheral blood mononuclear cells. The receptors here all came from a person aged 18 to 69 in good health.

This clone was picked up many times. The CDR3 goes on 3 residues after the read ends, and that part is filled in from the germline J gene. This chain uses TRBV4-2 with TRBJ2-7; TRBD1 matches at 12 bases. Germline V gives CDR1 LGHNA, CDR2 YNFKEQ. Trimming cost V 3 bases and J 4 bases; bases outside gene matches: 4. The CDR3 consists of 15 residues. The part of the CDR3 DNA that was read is TGTGCCAGCAGCCAGTGGGACAGGGGGCTTTACGAG. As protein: CASSQWDRGLYE. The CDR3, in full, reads CASSQWDRGLYEQYF.

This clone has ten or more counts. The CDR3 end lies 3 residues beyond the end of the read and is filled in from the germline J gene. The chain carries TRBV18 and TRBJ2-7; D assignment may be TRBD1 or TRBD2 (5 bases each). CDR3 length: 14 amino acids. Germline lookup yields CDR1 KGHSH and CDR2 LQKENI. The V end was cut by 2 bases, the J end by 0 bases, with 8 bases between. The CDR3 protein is CASSPKGSSYEQYF. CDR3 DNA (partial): TGTGCCAGCTCACCAAAGGGGAGCTCCTACGAG. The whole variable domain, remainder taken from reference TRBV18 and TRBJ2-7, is NAGVMQNPRHLVRRRGQEARLRCSPMKGHSHVYWYRQLPEEGLKFMVYLQKENIIDESGMPKERFSAEFPKEGPSILRIQQVVRGDSAAYFCASSPKGSSYEQYFGPGTRLTVT.

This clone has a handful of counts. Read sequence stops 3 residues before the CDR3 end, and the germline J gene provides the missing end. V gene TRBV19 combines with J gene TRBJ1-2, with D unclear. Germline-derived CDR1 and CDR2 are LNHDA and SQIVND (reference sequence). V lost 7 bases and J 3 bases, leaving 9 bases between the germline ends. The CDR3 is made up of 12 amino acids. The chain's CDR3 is CASNQDYYGYTF. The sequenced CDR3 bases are TGTGCCAGTAACCAGGATTACTATGGC. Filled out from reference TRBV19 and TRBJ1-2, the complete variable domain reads DGGITQSPKYLFRKEGQNVTLSCEQNLNHDAMYWYRQDPGQGLRLIYYSQIVNDFQKGDIAEGYSVSREKKESFPLTVTSAQKNPTAFYLCASNQDYYGYTFGSGTRLTVV.

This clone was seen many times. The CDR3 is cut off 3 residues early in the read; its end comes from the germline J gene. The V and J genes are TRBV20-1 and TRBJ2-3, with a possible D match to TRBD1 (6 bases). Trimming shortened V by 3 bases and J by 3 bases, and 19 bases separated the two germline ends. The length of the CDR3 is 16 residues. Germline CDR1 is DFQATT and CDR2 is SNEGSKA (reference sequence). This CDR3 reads CSARRGYGGGTDTQYF. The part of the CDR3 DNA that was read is TGCAGTGCTAGGAGGGGGTATGGTGGGGGAACAGATACG.

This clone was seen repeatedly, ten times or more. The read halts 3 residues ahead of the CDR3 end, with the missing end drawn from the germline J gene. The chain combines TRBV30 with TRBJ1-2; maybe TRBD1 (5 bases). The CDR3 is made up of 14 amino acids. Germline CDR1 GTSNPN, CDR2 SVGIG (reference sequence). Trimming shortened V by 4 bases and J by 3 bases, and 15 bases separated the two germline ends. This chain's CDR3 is CAWKGLGMDYGYTF. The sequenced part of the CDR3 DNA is TGTGCCTGGAAGGGACTTGGGATGGACTATGGC.

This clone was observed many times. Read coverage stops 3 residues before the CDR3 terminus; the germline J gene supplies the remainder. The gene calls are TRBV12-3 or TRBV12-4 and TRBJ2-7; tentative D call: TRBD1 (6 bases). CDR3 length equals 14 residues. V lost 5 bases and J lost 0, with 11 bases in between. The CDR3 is CASSQTGHSYEQYF. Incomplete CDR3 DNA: TGTGCCAGCAGTCAAACGGGACACTCCTACGAG.

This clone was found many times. CDR3 DNA, as far as it was read: TGTGCCAGTAGTATTACAGGGGGCTACTACGAG. It encodes CASSITGGYYE. The CDR3 in full is CASSITGGYYEQYF. The chain links TRBV19 to TRBJ2-7, with TRBD1 matching over 9 bases. The read terminates 3 residues ahead of where the CDR3 ends, so the germline J gene completes it. This CDR3 is built from 14 residues. Germline lookup yields CDR1 LNHDA and CDR2 SQIVND (reference sequence). The V segment lost 3 bases and the J segment 3 bases; nucleotides outside the gene matches: 3.

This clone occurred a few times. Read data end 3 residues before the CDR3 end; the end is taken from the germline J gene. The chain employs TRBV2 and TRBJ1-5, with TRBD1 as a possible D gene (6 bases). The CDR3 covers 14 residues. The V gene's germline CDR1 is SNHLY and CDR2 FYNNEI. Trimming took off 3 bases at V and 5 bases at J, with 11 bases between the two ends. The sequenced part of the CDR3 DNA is TGTGCCAGCAGTGATCGCTCAGGGGATCAGCCC. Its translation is CASSDRSGDQP. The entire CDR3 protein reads CASSDRSGDQPQHF.

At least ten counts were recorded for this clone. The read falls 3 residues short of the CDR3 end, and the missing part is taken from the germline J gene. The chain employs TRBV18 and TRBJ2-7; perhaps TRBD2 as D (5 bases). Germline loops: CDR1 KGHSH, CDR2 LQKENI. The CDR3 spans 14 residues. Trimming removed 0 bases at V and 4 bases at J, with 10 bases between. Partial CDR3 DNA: TGTGCCAGCTCACCACCGCTAGCTGGGTACGAG. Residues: CASSPPLAGYE. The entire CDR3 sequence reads CASSPPLAGYEQYF.